The TCR beta chain described here comes from a study of blood T cell repertoires in COVID-19. Germline loops: CDR1 KGHDR, CDR2 SFDVKD. The CDR3 runs to 15 residues. V shed 5 bases and J shed 4 bases, with 16 bases lying between them. Produced via immunoSEQ multiplex PCR; TCRdb's table is partial and in-frame only. Of about 170,000 clones listed, 70% to 90% are singletons. The sequence derives from a woman aged 80 or over with COVID-19, enrolled during active disease. The J gene is TRBJ1-1, the V gene TRBV24-1, with D possibly being TRBD1 (6 bases). Sequencing was performed on peripheral blood. This chain's CDR3 is CATSGGPGSLTEAFF. CDR3 nucleotide sequence: TGTGCCACCAGTGGGGGGCCAGGTTCCCTCACTGAAGCTTTCTTT.